A single sample is the source of the 4 T cell receptor beta chains below, sequenced in a study of blood T cell repertoires in COVID-19. Produced via immunoSEQ multiplex PCR; TCRdb's table is partial and in-frame only. Here the sample spans more than 300,000 clones, 85% to 90% being singletons. The specimen sequenced was peripheral blood. These TCRs come from a woman under 40 with COVID-19, enrolled during active disease.

The chain is built from TRBV19 and TRBJ1-6, with 10 bases that match TRBD1. Germline loops: CDR1 LNHDA, CDR2 SQIVND (reference sequence). There are 15 residues in the CDR3. Losses at the gene ends were 6 bases for V and 6 bases for J; bases not matched to a gene: 5. Here the CDR3 DNA reads TGTGCCAGTAGAAGAGACAGGGGGCGTAATTCACCCCTCCACTTT. It translates to CASRRDRGRNSPLHF.

The rearrangement joins TRBV9 to TRBJ2-1; D remains unclear. Trimming took 4 bases from V and 3 from J, leaving 5 bases between them. Germline assignment: CDR1 SGDLS and CDR2 YYNGEE. The CDR3 runs 12 residues. CDR3 protein: CASSNYYNEQFF. Written as DNA, the CDR3 is TGTGCCAGCAGCAATTACTACAATGAGCAGTTCTTC.

The rearrangement joins TRBV6-2 or TRBV6-3 to TRBJ1-2; D is uncertain. The CDR3 extends over 13 amino acids. Germline CDR1 reads MNHEY; CDR2 reads SVGEGT. V was clipped by 2 bases and J by 4 bases, with 8 bases between them. CDR3: CASSYGRVYGYTF. For the CDR3, the DNA is TGTGCCAGCAGTTACGGGCGGGTCTATGGCTACACCTTC.

This clone has a single count. The V gene is TRBV28, the J gene TRBJ1-1; D unclear. V lost 4 bases, J lost 1 base, and 7 bases lay in between. Germline assignment: CDR1 MDHEN and CDR2 SYDVKM. This CDR3 spans 13 amino acids. The CDR3 DNA reads TGTGCCAGCAGTTGGGCAGGGAACACTGAAGCTTTCTTT. This encodes CASSWAGNTEAFF.